The rows below give T cell receptor beta chains drawn from one sample of a study of blood T cell repertoires in COVID-19. Generated by immunoSEQ multiplex PCR, the TCRdb table keeps only in-frame clones and is missing some. The profile shows a few hundred thousand clones, around nine tenths of them singletons. The sequencing sample was made of peripheral blood. These receptors were collected from a woman between 65 and 79 years old with active or convalescent COVID-19. The CDR3 runs from the conserved cysteine through the conserved F or W. The order of the fields is CDR3 protein, CDR3 DNA, D gene, clone size, V gene, J gene. A D gene is named only where the DNA matches it firmly. Clone size appears in some rows only: once, few, many, or a class for an expanded clone.

cdr3_aa: CASSLLPTLPTGVNTEAFF; cdr3_nt: TGTGCCAGCAGTCTCCTTCCGACCCTTCCTACAGGGGTTAACACTGAAGCTTTCTTT; d_call: TRBD1; clone_size: .; v_call: TRBV27; j_call: TRBJ1-1
cdr3_aa: CASSIGTGYSPLHF; cdr3_nt: TGTGCCAGCAGCATCGGGACAGGGTATTCACCCCTCCACTTT; d_call: TRBD1; clone_size: .; v_call: TRBV7-2; j_call: TRBJ1-6
cdr3_aa: CATSRDGMGGKNEKLFF; cdr3_nt: TGTGCCACCAGCAGAGATGGCATGGGGGGGAAAAATGAAAAACTGTTTTTT; d_call: .; clone_size: .; v_call: TRBV15; j_call: TRBJ1-4
cdr3_aa: CASTRGRATNEKLFF; cdr3_nt: TGTGCCAGCACTAGAGGCAGGGCAACTAATGAAAAACTGTTTTTT; d_call: .; clone_size: .; v_call: TRBV2; j_call: TRBJ1-4
cdr3_aa: CATSDPGWSGYTF; cdr3_nt: TGTGCCACCAGTGACCCCGGCTGGAGCGGCTACACCTTC; d_call: .; clone_size: .; v_call: TRBV24-1; j_call: TRBJ1-2
cdr3_aa: CASSQVGRWQNIQYF; cdr3_nt: TGTGCCAGTAGTCAGGTGGGGCGGTGGCAAAACATTCAGTACTTC; d_call: .; clone_size: .; v_call: TRBV19; j_call: TRBJ2-4
cdr3_aa: CASSPPGRQGPFF; cdr3_nt: TGTGCCAGCAGCCCCCCGGGGAGACAGGGGCCTTTCTTT; d_call: TRBD1; clone_size: .; v_call: TRBV11-2; j_call: TRBJ1-1
cdr3_aa: CASSYSLNFLSYEQYF; cdr3_nt: TGTGCCAGCAGTTATTCCCTGAACTTCCTCTCCTACGAGCAGTACTTC; d_call: .; clone_size: .; v_call: TRBV6-5; j_call: TRBJ2-7
cdr3_aa: CASSPSGGSTDTQYF; cdr3_nt: TGTGCCAGTAGCCCTAGTGGGGGGAGCACAGATACGCAGTATTTT; d_call: .; clone_size: once; v_call: TRBV19; j_call: TRBJ2-3
cdr3_aa: CASRRTSGFRDEQFF; cdr3_nt: TGCGCCAGCAGGAGAACTAGCGGTTTTAGGGATGAGCAGTTCTTC; d_call: TRBD2; clone_size: .; v_call: TRBV10-2; j_call: TRBJ2-1
cdr3_aa: CASSLLGQGKRRGELFF; cdr3_nt: TGTGCCAGCAGCCTCCTCGGACAGGGAAAAAGGCGCGGGGAGCTGTTTTTT; d_call: TRBD1; clone_size: .; v_call: TRBV3-1/TRBV3-2; j_call: TRBJ2-2
cdr3_aa: CASTHGRVGEKLFF; cdr3_nt: TGCGCCAGCACCCACGGTCGTGTTGGTGAAAAACTGTTTTTT; d_call: .; clone_size: few; v_call: TRBV10-1; j_call: TRBJ1-4
cdr3_aa: CASSLPSSGGAHNEQFF; cdr3_nt: TGCGCCAGCAGCTTGCCGTCTAGCGGGGGGGCCCACAATGAGCAGTTCTTC; d_call: TRBD2; clone_size: once; v_call: TRBV5-1; j_call: TRBJ2-1
cdr3_aa: CASSVDRVSYEQYF; cdr3_nt: TGTGCCAGCAGTGTTGACAGGGTCAGCTACGAGCAGTACTTC; d_call: TRBD1; clone_size: .; v_call: TRBV25-1; j_call: TRBJ2-7
cdr3_aa: CASSSGQGHQPQHF; cdr3_nt: TGTGCCAGCAGCTCGGGACAGGGCCATCAGCCCCAGCATTTT; d_call: TRBD1; clone_size: few; v_call: TRBV7-2; j_call: TRBJ1-5
cdr3_aa: CASSPEFNEQFF; cdr3_nt: TGTGCCAGCAGCCCCGAGTTTAATGAGCAGTTCTTC; d_call: .; clone_size: .; v_call: TRBV5-4; j_call: TRBJ2-1
cdr3_aa: CASSFQGSGGAIDTQYF; cdr3_nt: TGTGCCAGCAGCTTCCAGGGGAGCGGGGGGGCTATAGATACGCAGTATTTT; d_call: .; clone_size: once; v_call: TRBV21-1; j_call: TRBJ2-3
cdr3_aa: CASSLVVFVKEADTQYF; cdr3_nt: TGTGCCAGCAGCTTGGTAGTATTTGTCAAGGAGGCAGATACGCAGTATTTT; d_call: .; clone_size: .; v_call: TRBV5-8; j_call: TRBJ2-3
cdr3_aa: CASSQDGGIYEQYF; cdr3_nt: TGCGCCAGCAGCCAAGACGGAGGAATCTACGAGCAGTACTTC; d_call: .; clone_size: .; v_call: TRBV4-3; j_call: TRBJ2-7
cdr3_aa: CASSPDTGNTIYF; cdr3_nt: TGTGCCAGCAGCCCTGACACTGGAAACACCATATATTTT; d_call: .; clone_size: .; v_call: TRBV9; j_call: TRBJ1-3
cdr3_aa: CASRRGNTGELFF; cdr3_nt: TGTGCCAGCCGCAGGGGGAACACCGGGGAGCTGTTTTTT; d_call: .; clone_size: .; v_call: TRBV6-4; j_call: TRBJ2-2
cdr3_aa: CSVPDSLRYTQYF; cdr3_nt: TGCAGCGTGCCCGACTCGTTAAGGTATACGCAGTATTTT; d_call: .; clone_size: .; v_call: TRBV29-1; j_call: TRBJ2-3